These T cell receptor beta chains were read from a single sample in a study of blood T cell repertoires in COVID-19. TCRdb keeps only in-frame clones here, not all; method: immunoSEQ multiplex PCR. The table includes around 70,000 clones, just over 90% detected once. Sequenced sample: peripheral blood. The receptor source for this set is a man between 50 and 59 years old with COVID-19, enrolled during active disease. CDR3s leave out the opening cysteine and the closing phenylalanine or tryptophan.

ASGLGTGENTEAF TRBJ1-1 TRBV12-5
AWSPHRGRNGELF TRBJ2-2 TRBV30
ASSGVRGYGYT TRBJ1-2 TRBV19
ASSLGLAGGQETQY TRBJ2-5 TRBV7-2
ASSLPWTLRNTEAF TRBJ1-1 TRBV28
ASSDDLAGGLNTGELF TRBJ2-2 TRBV2
ASISSGNTIY TRBJ1-3 TRBV6-5
ASSRAGVHEQF TRBJ2-1 TRBV13
ASSPGQGTNEKLF TRBJ1-4 TRBV18
ASSGSQGHSGANVLT TRBJ2-6 TRBV5-1
ASRAQADTQY TRBJ2-3 TRBV28
ASSLGAGHGYT TRBJ1-2 TRBV12-3/TRBV12-4
ASSISGRGPDTQY TRBJ2-3 TRBV11-2
ASSRVVGVSEKLF TRBJ1-4 TRBV6-5
ASSLFGGRTDTQY TRBJ2-3 TRBV11-3
ASSLTGGSPLH TRBJ1-6 TRBV7-9
ASIRESNQPQH TRBJ1-5 TRBV6-5
ASRGGSSTEAF TRBJ1-1 TRBV28
ASSRQGWGLAPGELF TRBJ2-2 TRBV4-1
ASSQPGQRNTEAF TRBJ1-1 TRBV19
ASSLGLAVNYEQY TRBJ2-7 TRBV7-8
ASSRLADSSYNEQF TRBJ2-1 TRBV27
ASSSRVFAGYTGELF TRBJ2-2 TRBV7-3
ASSGGPSTGELF TRBJ2-2 TRBV7-9
SVLQGTSGNEQF TRBJ2-1 TRBV29-1
ASSLGRTSLVPTDTQY TRBJ2-3 TRBV11-2
ASSLGGVGETQY TRBJ2-5 TRBV6-2/TRBV6-3
ASSPREGTRLYEQY TRBJ2-7 TRBV9
ASSTREGFDEQF TRBJ2-1 TRBV9
ASSSSADEQY TRBJ2-7 TRBV3-1/TRBV3-2
ATGPGQGAPSNTGELF TRBJ2-2 TRBV25-1
ASSTSGRAFEQY TRBJ2-7 TRBV5-4
ASSFRPLRGDTQY TRBJ2-3 TRBV27
ASSSRPPGQGVAKNIQY TRBJ2-4 TRBV7-2
ASSLDPSGYNEQF TRBJ2-1 TRBV5-4
ASSQDLAGGPETQY TRBJ2-5 TRBV3-1/TRBV3-2
ASSFQGTETQY TRBJ2-5 TRBV5-1
ASSTRTAQETQY TRBJ2-5 TRBV5-4
ARKRETQY TRBJ2-5 TRBV19
ASGIGTGGTDTQY TRBJ2-3 TRBV28
ASSPPGLQETQY TRBJ2-5 TRBV18
ASSLEAGNYGYT TRBJ1-2 TRBV7-2